This T cell receptor (beta chain) came from a study of T cell responses to AZD1222 COVID-19 vaccine. Study outcomes and limitations: Per reports, nearly half of all spike-specific TCRs target regions that are unmutated in variants.

A note on this clone: Antigen specificity is unknown.

Per the germline V gene, CDR1 is SGDLS and CDR2 is YYNGEE. The V and J ends lost 1 base and 5 bases, in that order; junction bases with no gene match: 8. The CDR3 consists of 15 residues. Some clones are missing from TCRdb's copy, which holds only in-frame ones; the method was immunoSEQ multiplex PCR. The profile shows roughly 130,000 clones, around 91% of them singletons. The genes are TRBV9 and TRBJ2-5, with 7 positions matching TRBD2. The sample consisted of peripheral blood, taken on day 0 of AZD1222 vaccination. This clonotype was obtained from an adult in good health. The CDR3 region has the DNA TGTGCCAGCAGCGTATTGGGGGGGATAGCGGAGACCCAGTACTTC. This translates into CASSVLGGIAETQYF.